The T cell receptor beta chain described here comes from a study of T cell responses to AZD1222 COVID-19 vaccine. Whole-study findings and limits: Unmutated variant regions are reportedly the target of nearly half of TCRs that are spike-specific. Across spike, vaccine-associated CD4 TCRs were found, dominant at 160-218 and 743-854. Donor demographics were predominantly white British with a female majority; clonal diversity may be underestimated. Recipients of AZD1222 seropositive at baseline numbered only 5 to 7.

This clone showed up just once. Its antigen is as yet unknown. The protocol was immunoSEQ multiplex PCR, while the TCRdb copy is restricted to in-frame clones and leaves out a portion. Here the sample spans 160,000 or so clones, 90% to 95% being singletons. Sequencing was performed on peripheral blood, taken 28 days after the second AZD1222 dose. The clonotype originates from an adult who received the AZD1222 COVID-19 vaccine.

The CDR3 is CASRYRIKAFF. The CDR3 DNA reads TGTGCCAGCAGATACAGGATTAAAGCTTTCTTT. The rearrangement joins TRBV28 to TRBJ1-1, with D perhaps matching TRBD1 (5 bases). The length of the CDR3 is 11 residues. Germline CDR1 is MDHEN and CDR2 is SYDVKM. V was trimmed by 6 bases and J by 9 bases, leaving 11 bases between them.